This TCR beta chain was sequenced in a study of shared clonotypes between healthy human individuals. The table lists this clone with a few counts. This sample also contains other DNA sequences that code for the same CDR3. CDR3 length equals 11 residues. The germline CDR1 and CDR2 sequences are MDHEN and SYDVKM. The V end was cut by 5 bases, the J end by 0 bases, with 2 bases between. In the original analysis: Without quality scores, immunoSEQ junctional reads could not be filtered like full-length reads. This table comes from immunoSEQ multiplex PCR, and its TCRdb copy is limited to in-frame clones, with some not included. V, J and clone size are taken as reported in that table, and D and trimming were inferred from the DNA itself. The repertoire holds millions of clones, with more than 80% as singletons.

The clonotype comes from a man younger than 35 in good health. Some clones in this sample may be carry-over from other donors' samples. The chain employs TRBV28 and TRBJ2-7, with unresolved D. Material for sequencing was naive CD4+ T cells from PBMCs. As to subset: CD45RA+ positively selected. CDR3 amino acids: CASSRSYEQYF. The CDR3, as DNA: TGTGCCAGCAGTCGCTCCTACGAGCAGTACTTC.